These 30 T cell receptor beta chains were sequenced from one sample in a study of preoperative IRX-2 immunotherapy in early breast cancer. Measured with immunoSEQ multiplex PCR; TCRdb has only the in-frame clones, and not every one. The repertoire holds some 7,200 clones, with approximately 80% as singletons. Indicated treatment: preoperative locoregional IRX-2 cytokine immunotherapy. Source: tumor tissue, taken after IRX-2 immunotherapy. The source is a human donor with breast cancer.

V gene TRBV11-1 combines with J gene TRBJ2-1; 8 positions agree with TRBD1. Looked up from germline, CDR1 is SGHAT and CDR2 is FQDESV (reference sequence). This CDR3 spans 16 amino acids. The J segment lost 0 bases and the V segment lost 6 bases, leaving 7 bases of the junction unmatched. The CDR3 loop is CASRQTGVSSYNEQFF. DNA of the CDR3: TGTGCCAGCAGGCAGACAGGGGTCAGCTCCTACAATGAGCAGTTCTTC.

This clone was found once. This chain joins TRBV18 and TRBJ2-3; TRBD1 agrees at 7 bases. The CDR3 length is 15 residues. Germline CDR1 KGHSH, CDR2 LQKENI. The junction had 2 bases not matched to a gene; V was cut back by 2 bases and J by 0 bases. The CDR3 DNA follows: TGTGCCAGCTCACCATCAGGGGGAAGCACAGATACGCAGTATTTT. Encoded protein: CASSPSGGSTDTQYF.

This rearrangement joins TRBV6-8 to TRBJ1-2; no firm D call. The CDR3 consists of 12 residues. Germline V gene lookup returns CDR1 MNHGY and CDR2 SAAAGT. V lost 8 bases and J lost 8, with 15 bases in between. The DNA of the CDR3 is TGTGCCAGCTCACGACCGACCGGCGGCTACACCTTC. Translating gives CASSRPTGGYTF.

This CDR3 reads CASSMDTAKPQHF. The CDR3 DNA follows: TGTGCCAGCAGTATGGACACCGCAAAGCCCCAGCATTTT. This chain links TRBV6-8 with TRBJ1-5, with D possibly TRBD1 on 5 matching bases. Germline V CDR1 and CDR2: MNHGY, SAAAGT. CDR3 length: 13 residues. The ends were cut back, 5 bases at V and 8 bases at J, with 13 bases in the middle.

V is TRBV6-8 and J is TRBJ2-4; 8 bases fit TRBD1. Germline V lookup: CDR1 MNHGY, CDR2 SAAAGT. J lost 1 base, V lost 6 bases, and 5 bases had no gene match. The CDR3 spans 15 residues. The CDR3 sequence is CASSADRVAKNIQYF. The CDR3 DNA reads as TGTGCCAGCAGCGCGGACAGGGTGGCCAAAAACATTCAGTACTTC.

The rearrangement links TRBV30 to TRBJ1-2; 8 nucleotides match TRBD1. Trimming at V came to 0 bases and at J to 5 bases, leaving 5 bases not matched to a gene. Germline V gene lookup returns CDR1 GTSNPN and CDR2 SVGIG (reference sequence). The CDR3 length is 14 residues. CDR3 in amino acids: CAWSVLQGDYGYTF. The DNA for the CDR3 is TGTGCCTGGAGTGTACTACAGGGGGATTATGGCTACACCTTC.

The chain couples TRBV30 to TRBJ1-1; D ambiguous. Trimming removed 2 bases from V and 1 base from J, with 8 bases in between. The CDR3 sequence is 13 residues long. Looked up from germline, CDR1 is GTSNPN and CDR2 is SVGIG (reference sequence). The CDR3 bases are TGTGCCTGGAGTCGGGAATCGAACACTGAAGCTTTCTTT. It codes for CAWSRESNTEAFF.

The chain recombines TRBV18 with TRBJ1-3; D remains unclear. Per the germline V gene, CDR1 is KGHSH and CDR2 is LQKENI. The CDR3 spans 14 residues. Trimming removed 10 bases at V and 5 bases at J, with 18 bases between. CDR3 amino acids: CATSSEVFRNTIYF. CDR3 sequence (DNA): TGTGCCACCTCCTCGGAAGTCTTCAGAAACACCATATATTTT.

The CDR3 region has the DNA TGCGCCAGCAGCCAAGGGGAGGGGGCCAGTTATGCCAAAAACATTCAGTACTTC. As protein: CASSQGEGASYAKNIQYF. This chain uses TRBV1 with TRBJ2-4. TRBV1 is listed as a pseudogene. The CDR3 is 18 amino acids.

This clone was found once. The chain employs TRBV5-1 and TRBJ1-4; 9 nucleotides agree with TRBD1. From germline, CDR1 is SGHRS and CDR2 YFSETQ. This CDR3 region has 16 residues. Trimming took 4 bases from V and 2 from J; bases not matched to a gene: 6. CDR3: CASSRDRERTNEKLFF. In DNA form, the CDR3 reads TGCGCCAGCAGCCGGGACAGGGAACGGACTAATGAAAAACTGTTTTTT.

This chain connects TRBV29-1 to TRBJ1-2; a possible D gene is TRBD1 (5 bases). The germline V gene encodes CDR1 SQVTM and CDR2 ANQGSEA. The germline V and J ends were trimmed by 2 bases and 2 bases, with 9 bases remaining between them. The CDR3 runs 13 residues. For the CDR3, the DNA is TGCAGCGTTGAAAGACAGAAGAACTATGGCTACACCTTC. It translates to CSVERQKNYGYTF.

The chain combines TRBV12-5 with TRBJ2-3; no definite D call. The germline V gene has CDR1 LGHNT and CDR2 FRNRAP. The CDR3 covers 14 residues. This CDR3 reads CASMRTQATDTQYF. CDR3 bases: TGTGCCAGCATGCGCACGCAGGCGACAGATACGCAGTATTTT.

The chain uses TRBV2 and TRBJ1-1; D is uncertain. V lost 6 bases and J 4 bases, leaving 15 bases between the germline ends. Germline-derived CDR1 and CDR2 are SNHLY and FYNNEI. The CDR3 totals 14 residues. CDR3 loop: CASSFMTGGTEAFF. CDR3 bases: TGTGCCAGCAGCTTCATGACGGGTGGCACTGAAGCTTTCTTT.

The gene calls are TRBV14 and TRBJ2-3, with a weak D call TRBD2 (6 bases). The CDR3 length is 16 residues. The V gene lost 0 bases and the J gene lost 4 bases, with 14 bases spanning the gap. Per germline, CDR1 SGHDN and CDR2 FVKESK. In DNA form, the CDR3 reads TGTGCCAGCAGCCAAGAAGACTCCGGGGGAGCAGATACGCAGTATTTT. It specifies CASSQEDSGGADTQYF.

The chain links TRBV19 to TRBJ2-1; 8 bases match TRBD1. CDR1 LNHDA and CDR2 SQIVND come from the germline V gene (reference sequence). The junction had 3 bases not matched to a gene; V was cut back by 7 bases and J by 4 bases. This CDR3 comprises 13 residues. The CDR3 protein is CASMTGAYNEQFF. CDR3 bases: TGTGCCAGTATGACAGGGGCGTACAATGAGCAGTTCTTC.

The chain employs TRBV7-7 and TRBJ2-1; 12 bases map to TRBD2. The J segment lost 9 bases and the V segment lost 5 bases, leaving 11 bases of the junction unmatched. Germline CDR1 is SSHAT and CDR2 is FNYEAQ (reference sequence). The CDR3 loop spans 16 amino acids. CDR3 coding DNA: TGTGCCAGCAGCCCGTCGTCTAGCGGGGGGGCGCGTGAGCAGTTCTTC. Its protein is CASSPSSSGGAREQFF.

The rearrangement joins TRBV1 to TRBJ1-2; the table gives TRBD1 as D, unverified against the DNA. TRBV1 is classified as a pseudogene. This CDR3 region has 15 residues. The CDR3 nucleotides read TGCGCCAGCAGCCAAGATTGGGACAGGGGCTATGGCTACACCTTC. Translated, it gives CASSQDWDRGYGYTF.

The chain links TRBV6-8 to TRBJ1-1; D unclear. Trimming removed 5 bases from V and 4 bases from J, with 11 bases in between. Germline values: CDR1 MNHGY, CDR2 SAAAGT. This CDR3 region has 13 residues. In DNA, the CDR3 is TGTGCCAGCAGTGCCGCAAAGGGCACTGAAGCTTTCTTT. It is translated as CASSAAKGTEAFF.

CDR3 residues: CASSLYGVSYEQYF. The CDR3 DNA reads TGTGCCAGCAGCTTGTACGGGGTCTCCTACGAGCAGTACTTC. This sequence joins TRBV11-3 and TRBJ2-7, with a tentative D call TRBD2 (5 bases). The CDR3 sequence is 14 residues long. The germline V gene has CDR1 SGHNT and CDR2 YENEEA. Deletions cut 3 bases from V and 0 bases from J, with 9 bases between.

The chain is built from TRBV14 and TRBJ2-7; 7 bases are shared with TRBD1. The CDR3 runs 15 residues. J was trimmed by 2 bases and V by 5 bases; bases with no gene match: 9. Germline lookup yields CDR1 SGHDN and CDR2 FVKESK. The CDR3 DNA reads TGTGCCAGCAGCTCCTTTGCCGGGACAGCCTACGAGCAGTACTTC. Its protein product is CASSSFAGTAYEQYF.

J is TRBJ1-4 and V is TRBV5-1, with 10 bases identical to TRBD1. Per the germline V gene, CDR1 is SGHRS and CDR2 is YFSETQ. Trimming cost V 0 bases and J 2 bases; bases outside gene matches: 1. The CDR3 totals 16 residues. Here the CDR3 reads CASSLEGQGTNEKLFF. CDR3 nucleotide sequence: TGCGCCAGCAGCTTGGAGGGACAGGGGACTAATGAAAAACTGTTTTTT. Complete variable domain (other parts from reference TRBV5-1 and TRBJ1-4): KAGVTQTPRYLIKTRGQQVTLSCSPISGHRSVSWYQQTPGQGLQFLFEYFSETQRNKGNFPGRFSGRQFSNSRSEMNVSTLELGDSALYLCASSLEGQGTNEKLFFGSGTQLSVL.

The chain couples TRBV5-1 to TRBJ2-6; 7 bases map to TRBD1. V lost 3 bases and J lost 0; bases outside the gene matches: 9. Per the germline V gene, CDR1 is SGHRS and CDR2 is YFSETQ. The CDR3 has 18 amino acids. The DNA for the CDR3 is TGCGCCAGCAGCTCTCCTGGGACAGCCTTCTCTGGGGCCAACGTCCTGACTTTC. It specifies CASSSPGTAFSGANVLTF.

The chain carries TRBV9 and TRBJ2-7; D unclear. The V gene lost 5 bases and the J gene lost 2 bases, with 8 bases spanning the gap. The V gene's germline CDR1 is SGDLS and CDR2 YYNGEE. The CDR3 consists of 12 residues. CDR3 sequence: CASSTTPYEQYF. The CDR3 bases are TGTGCCAGCAGTACGACACCCTACGAGCAGTACTTC.

The chain combines TRBV7-7 with TRBJ2-3; D not certain. The length of the CDR3 is 14 residues. CDR1 and CDR2 (germline): SSHAT, FNYEAQ (reference sequence). The ends were cut back, 3 bases at V and 0 bases at J, with 7 bases in the middle. For the CDR3, the DNA is TGTGCCAGCAGCTTGGTGCAGAGCACAGATACGCAGTATTTT. It is translated as CASSLVQSTDTQYF.

This clone was seen just once. The chain uses TRBV18 and TRBJ1-1, with a possible D match to TRBD1 (6 bases). Germline V gene sequence: CDR1 KGHSH, CDR2 LQKENI. This CDR3 region has 14 residues. V was clipped by 3 bases and J by 4 bases, with 12 bases between them. Here the CDR3 reads CASSPPGGRTEAFF. CDR3 sequence (DNA): TGTGCCAGCTCACCGCCCGGGGGCCGCACTGAAGCTTTCTTT.

The chain combines TRBV7-5 with TRBJ1-6; TRBD1, the D gene given by the table, was not confirmed from the DNA. TRBV7-5 is labeled a pseudogene. The CDR3 sequence is 17 residues long. Written as DNA, the CDR3 is TGTGCCAGCAGCTTGTTGGGGGCTACGGTCTATAATTCACCCCTCCACTTT. Amino acid sequence: CASSLLGATVYNSPLHF.

This chain links TRBV23-1 with TRBJ1-6; TRBD1 is a possible D gene (6 bases). TRBV23-1 is classed as an ORF, of uncertain function. V was pared by 3 bases and J by 0 bases, with 15 bases between. This CDR3 contains 18 residues. The CDR3 coding sequence is TGCGCCAGCAGTCAGGTGGGGGCGCTGAGCTCCTATAATTCACCCCTCCACTTT. Translated, it gives CASSQVGALSSYNSPLHF.

CDR3 DNA sequence: TGTGCCAGCTCACCCCCCGGCGGGGGACGCTCCTACGAGCAGTACTTC. Its protein product is CASSPPGGGRSYEQYF. The chain joins TRBV18 to TRBJ2-7; TRBD2 agrees at 7 bases. This CDR3 contains 16 residues. The V gene end was trimmed by 3 bases and the J gene end by 0 bases; junction bases not matched to a gene: 8. The germline V gene has CDR1 KGHSH and CDR2 LQKENI.

The table lists this clone with a few counts. The chain links TRBV19 to TRBJ1-2; a possible D gene is TRBD1 (6 bases). V was pared by 6 bases and J by 1 base, with 24 bases between. The CDR3 is 18 amino acids. CDR1 is LNHDA and CDR2 is SQIVND in the germline V gene (reference sequence). CDR3 DNA: TGTGCCAGTAGGCGAGGGGGGACGGACTCGCCACGTAACTATGGCTACACCTTC. Protein product: CASRRGGTDSPRNYGYTF. The full variable domain, completed using reference TRBV19 and TRBJ1-2, is DGGITQSPKYLFRKEGQNVTLSCEQNLNHDAMYWYRQDPGQGLRLIYYSQIVNDFQKGDIAEGYSVSREKKESFPLTVTSAQKNPTAFYLCASRRGGTDSPRNYGYTFGSGTRLTVV.

The chain's CDR3 is CASSIEGPNSGNTIYF. The CDR3 coding sequence is TGTGCCAGTAGTATTGAAGGCCCGAACTCTGGAAACACCATATATTTT. The chain combines TRBV19 with TRBJ1-3; D gene uncertain. V shed 3 bases and J shed 0 bases, with 12 bases lying between them. The CDR3 is 16 residues long. The germline gives CDR1 LNHDA, CDR2 SQIVND (reference sequence).